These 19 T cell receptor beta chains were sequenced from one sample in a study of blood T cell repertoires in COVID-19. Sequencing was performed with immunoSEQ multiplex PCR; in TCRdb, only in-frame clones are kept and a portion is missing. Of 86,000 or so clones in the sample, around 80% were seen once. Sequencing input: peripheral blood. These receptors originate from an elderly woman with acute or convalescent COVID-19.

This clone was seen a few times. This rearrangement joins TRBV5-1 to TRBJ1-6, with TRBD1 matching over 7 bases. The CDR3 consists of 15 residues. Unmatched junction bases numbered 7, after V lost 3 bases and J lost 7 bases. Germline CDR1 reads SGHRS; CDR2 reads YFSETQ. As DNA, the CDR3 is TGCGCCAGCAGCTCGAGGACAGGTCGCAATTCACCCCTCCACTTT. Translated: CASSSRTGRNSPLHF. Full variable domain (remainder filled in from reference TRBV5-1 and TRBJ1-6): KAGVTQTPRYLIKTRGQQVTLSCSPISGHRSVSWYQQTPGQGLQFLFEYFSETQRNKGNFPGRFSGRQFSNSRSEMNVSTLELGDSALYLCASSSRTGRNSPLHFGNGTRLTVT.

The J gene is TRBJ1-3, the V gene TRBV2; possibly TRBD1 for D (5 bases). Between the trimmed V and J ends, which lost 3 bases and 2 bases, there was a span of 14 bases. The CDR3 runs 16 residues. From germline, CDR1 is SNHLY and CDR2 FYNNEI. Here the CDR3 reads CASSDASPGTGNTIYF. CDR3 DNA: TGTGCCAGCAGTGACGCCTCGCCAGGGACTGGAAACACCATATATTTT.

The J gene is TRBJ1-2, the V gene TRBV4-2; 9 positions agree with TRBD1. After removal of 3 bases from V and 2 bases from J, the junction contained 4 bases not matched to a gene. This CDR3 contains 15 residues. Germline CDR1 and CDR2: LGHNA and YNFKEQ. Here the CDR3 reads CASSHRTGANYGYTF. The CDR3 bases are TGTGCCAGCAGCCACCGGACAGGGGCCAACTATGGCTACACCTTC.

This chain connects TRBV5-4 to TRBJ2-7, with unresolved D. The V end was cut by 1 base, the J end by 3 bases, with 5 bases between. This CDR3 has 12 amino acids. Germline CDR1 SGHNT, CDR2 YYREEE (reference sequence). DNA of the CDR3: TGTGCCAGCAGCTTGAACGGCTACGAGCAGTACTTC. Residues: CASSLNGYEQYF.

The CDR3 DNA reads TGCAGCGCCCAGTACTCTGGAAACACCATATATTTT. It is translated as CSAQYSGNTIYF. The chain joins TRBV29-1 to TRBJ1-3; D is unclear. CDR3 length: 12 residues. Germline V gives CDR1 SQVTM, CDR2 ANQGSEA. Trimming left V 7 bases short and J 0 bases short, with 7 bases between.

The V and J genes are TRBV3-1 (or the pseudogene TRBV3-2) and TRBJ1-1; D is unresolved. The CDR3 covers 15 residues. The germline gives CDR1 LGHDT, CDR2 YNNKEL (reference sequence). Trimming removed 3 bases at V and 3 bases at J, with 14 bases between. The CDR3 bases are TGTGCCAGCAGCCACGAGACGGGAGTTCACACTGAAGCTTTCTTT. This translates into CASSHETGVHTEAFF.

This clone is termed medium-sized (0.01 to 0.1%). The CDR3 coding sequence is TGTGCCAGTAGTATAGATGCGACAGGGGCCTACGAGCAGTACTTC. Translating it yields CASSIDATGAYEQYF. The chain is built from TRBV19 and TRBJ2-7, with 8 positions matching TRBD1. This CDR3 is built from 15 residues. Germline trimming cut 0 bases from V and 2 bases from J; bases unmatched to any gene: 3. Germline V gives CDR1 LNHDA, CDR2 SQIVND (reference sequence).

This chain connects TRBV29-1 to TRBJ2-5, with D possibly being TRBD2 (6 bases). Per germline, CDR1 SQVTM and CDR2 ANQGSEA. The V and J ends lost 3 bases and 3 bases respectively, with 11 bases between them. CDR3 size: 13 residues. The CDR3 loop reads CSVEPGGEETQYF. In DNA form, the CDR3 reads TGCAGCGTTGAGCCAGGAGGGGAAGAGACCCAGTACTTC. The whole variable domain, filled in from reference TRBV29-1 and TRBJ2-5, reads SAVISQKPSRDICQRGTSLTIQCQVDSQVTMMFWYRQQPGQSLTLIATANQGSEATYESGFVIDKFPISRPNLTFSTLTVSNMSPEDSSIYLCSVEPGGEETQYFGPGTRLLVL.

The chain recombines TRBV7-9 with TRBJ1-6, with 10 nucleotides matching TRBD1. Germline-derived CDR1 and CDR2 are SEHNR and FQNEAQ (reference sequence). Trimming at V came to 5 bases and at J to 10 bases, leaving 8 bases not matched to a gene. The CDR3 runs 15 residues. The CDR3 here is CASSKTTGGESPLHF. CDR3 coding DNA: TGTGCCAGCAGCAAAACGACAGGGGGCGAGTCACCCCTCCACTTT.

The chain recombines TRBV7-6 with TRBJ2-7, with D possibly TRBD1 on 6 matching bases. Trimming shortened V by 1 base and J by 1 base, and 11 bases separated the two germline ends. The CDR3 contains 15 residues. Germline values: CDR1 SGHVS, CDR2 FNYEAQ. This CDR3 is CASSLGTGMSYEQYF. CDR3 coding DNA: TGTGCCAGCAGCTTAGGTACAGGGATGTCCTACGAGCAGTACTTC.

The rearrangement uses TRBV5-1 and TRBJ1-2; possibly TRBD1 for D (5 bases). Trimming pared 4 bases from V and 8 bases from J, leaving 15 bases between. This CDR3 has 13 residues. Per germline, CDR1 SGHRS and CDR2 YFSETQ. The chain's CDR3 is CASSPDGQLGYTF. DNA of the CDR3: TGCGCCAGCAGCCCGGACGGACAACTCGGCTACACCTTC.

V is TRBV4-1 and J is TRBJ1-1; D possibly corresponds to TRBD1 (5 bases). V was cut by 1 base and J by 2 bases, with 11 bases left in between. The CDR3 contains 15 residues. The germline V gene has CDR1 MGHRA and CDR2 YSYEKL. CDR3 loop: CASSQGATVNTEAFF. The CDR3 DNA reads TGCGCCAGCAGCCAAGGGGCGACAGTCAACACTGAAGCTTTCTTT.

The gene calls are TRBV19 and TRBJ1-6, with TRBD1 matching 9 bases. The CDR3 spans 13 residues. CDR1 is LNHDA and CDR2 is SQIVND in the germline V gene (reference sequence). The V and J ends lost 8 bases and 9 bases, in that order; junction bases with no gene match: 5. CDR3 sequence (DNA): TGTGCCAGTTCCGGGACAGGGACTTCACCCCTCCACTTT. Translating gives CASSGTGTSPLHF.

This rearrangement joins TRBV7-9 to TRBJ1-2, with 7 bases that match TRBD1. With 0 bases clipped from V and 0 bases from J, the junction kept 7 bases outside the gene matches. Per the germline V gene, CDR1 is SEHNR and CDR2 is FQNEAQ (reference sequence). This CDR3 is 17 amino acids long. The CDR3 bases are TGTGCCAGCAGCTTAGCAGGGGGCCGCGGGACTAACTATGGCTACACCTTC. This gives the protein CASSLAGGRGTNYGYTF.

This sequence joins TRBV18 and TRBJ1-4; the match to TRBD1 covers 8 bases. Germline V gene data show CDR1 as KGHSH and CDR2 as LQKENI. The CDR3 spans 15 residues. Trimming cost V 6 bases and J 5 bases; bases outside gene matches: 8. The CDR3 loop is CASSSEDRANEKLFF. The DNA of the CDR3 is TGTGCCAGCTCGTCAGAGGACAGGGCAAATGAAAAACTGTTTTTT.

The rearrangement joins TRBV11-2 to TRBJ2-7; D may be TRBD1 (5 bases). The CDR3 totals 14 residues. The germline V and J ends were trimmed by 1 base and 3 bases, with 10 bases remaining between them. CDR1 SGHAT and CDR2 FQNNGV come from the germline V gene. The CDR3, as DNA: TGTGCCAGCAGCTTAGCAGGCCAGGGCTACGAGCAGTACTTC. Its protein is CASSLAGQGYEQYF.

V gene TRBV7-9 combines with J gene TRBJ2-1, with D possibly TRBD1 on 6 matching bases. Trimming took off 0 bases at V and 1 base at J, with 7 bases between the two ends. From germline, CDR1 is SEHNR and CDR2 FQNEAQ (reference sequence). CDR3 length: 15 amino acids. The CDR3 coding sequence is TGTGCCAGCAGCTTAGCGCAGGGGTCCTACAATGAGCAGTTCTTC. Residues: CASSLAQGSYNEQFF.

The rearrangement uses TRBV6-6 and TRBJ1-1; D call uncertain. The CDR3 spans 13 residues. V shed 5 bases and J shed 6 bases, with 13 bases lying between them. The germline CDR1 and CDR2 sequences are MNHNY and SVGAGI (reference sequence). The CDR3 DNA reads TGTGCCAGCAGTATGAGGGAATCCCCTGAAGCTTTCTTT. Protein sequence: CASSMRESPEAFF.

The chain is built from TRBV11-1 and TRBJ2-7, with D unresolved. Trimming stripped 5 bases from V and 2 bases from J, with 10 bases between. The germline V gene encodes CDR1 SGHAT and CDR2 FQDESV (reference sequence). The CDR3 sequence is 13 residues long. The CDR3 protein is CASSRGTTYEQYF. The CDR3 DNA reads TGTGCCAGCAGCCGTGGCACCACCTACGAGCAGTACTTC.